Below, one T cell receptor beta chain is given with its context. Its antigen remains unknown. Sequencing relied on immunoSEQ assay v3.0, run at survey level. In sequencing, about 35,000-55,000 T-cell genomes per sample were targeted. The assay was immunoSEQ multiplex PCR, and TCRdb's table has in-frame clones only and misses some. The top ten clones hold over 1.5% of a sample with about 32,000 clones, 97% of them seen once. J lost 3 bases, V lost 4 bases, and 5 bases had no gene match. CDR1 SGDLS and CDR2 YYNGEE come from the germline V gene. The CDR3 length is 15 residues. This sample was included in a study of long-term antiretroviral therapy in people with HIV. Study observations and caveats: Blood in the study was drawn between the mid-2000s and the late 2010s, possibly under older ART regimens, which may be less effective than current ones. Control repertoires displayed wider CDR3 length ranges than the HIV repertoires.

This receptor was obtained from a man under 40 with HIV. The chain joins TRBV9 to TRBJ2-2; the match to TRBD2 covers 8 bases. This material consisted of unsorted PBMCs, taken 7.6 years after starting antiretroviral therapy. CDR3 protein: CASSLLAGDTGELFF. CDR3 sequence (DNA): TGTGCCAGCAGCCTTCTAGCGGGTGACACCGGGGAGCTGTTTTTT.